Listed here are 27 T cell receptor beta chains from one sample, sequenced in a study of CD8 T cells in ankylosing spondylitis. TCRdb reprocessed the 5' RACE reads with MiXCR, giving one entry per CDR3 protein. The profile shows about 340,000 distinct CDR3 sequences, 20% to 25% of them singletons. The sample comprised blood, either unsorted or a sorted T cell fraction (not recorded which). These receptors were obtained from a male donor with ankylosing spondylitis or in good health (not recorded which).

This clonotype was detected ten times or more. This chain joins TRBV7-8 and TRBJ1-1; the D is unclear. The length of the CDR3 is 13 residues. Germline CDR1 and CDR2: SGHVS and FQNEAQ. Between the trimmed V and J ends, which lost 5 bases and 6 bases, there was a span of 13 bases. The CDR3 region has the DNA TGTGCCAGCAGCGTAGGGTTCTTAGCTGAAGCTTTCTTT. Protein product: CASSVGFLAEAFF. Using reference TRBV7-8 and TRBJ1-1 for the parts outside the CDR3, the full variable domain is GAGVSQSPRYKVAKRGQDVALRCDPISGHVSLFWYQQALGQGPEFLTYFQNEAQLDKSGLPSDRFFAERPEGSVSTLKIQRTQQEDSAVYLCASSVGFLAEAFFGQGTRLTVV.

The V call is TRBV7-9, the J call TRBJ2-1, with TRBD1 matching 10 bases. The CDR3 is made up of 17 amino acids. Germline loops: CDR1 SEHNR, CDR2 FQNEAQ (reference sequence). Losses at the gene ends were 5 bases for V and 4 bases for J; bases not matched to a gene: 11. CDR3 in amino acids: CASSPQTGGPTYNEQFF. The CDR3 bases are TGTGCCAGCAGCCCCCAGACAGGGGGCCCGACTTACAATGAGCAGTTCTTC.

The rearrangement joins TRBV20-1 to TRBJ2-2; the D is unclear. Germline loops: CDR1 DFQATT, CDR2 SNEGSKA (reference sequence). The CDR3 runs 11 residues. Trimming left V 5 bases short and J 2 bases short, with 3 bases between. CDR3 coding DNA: TGCAGTGCTTTAAACACCGGGGAGCTGTTTTTT. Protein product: CSALNTGELFF.

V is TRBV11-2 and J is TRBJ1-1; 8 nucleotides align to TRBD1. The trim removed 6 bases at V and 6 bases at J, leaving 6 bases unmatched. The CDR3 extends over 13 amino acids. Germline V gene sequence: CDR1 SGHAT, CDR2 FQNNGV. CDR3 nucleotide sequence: TGTGCCAGCAGAGGGACAGGAGGGGCTGAAGCTTTCTTT. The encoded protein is CASRGTGGAEAFF.

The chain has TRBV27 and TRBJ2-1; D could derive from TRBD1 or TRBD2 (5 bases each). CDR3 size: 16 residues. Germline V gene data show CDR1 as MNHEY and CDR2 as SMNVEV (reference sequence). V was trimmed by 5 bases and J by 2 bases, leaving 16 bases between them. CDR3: CASSTRDRPTYNEQFF. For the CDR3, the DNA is TGTGCCAGCAGTACGAGGGACCGCCCAACCTACAATGAGCAGTTCTTC.

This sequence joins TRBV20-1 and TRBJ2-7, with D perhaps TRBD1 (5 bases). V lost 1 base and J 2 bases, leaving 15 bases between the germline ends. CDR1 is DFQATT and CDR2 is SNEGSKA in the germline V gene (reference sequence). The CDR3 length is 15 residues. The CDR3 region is CSARAYGASAYEQYF. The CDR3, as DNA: TGCAGTGCTAGAGCATATGGGGCTTCGGCCTACGAGCAGTACTTC.

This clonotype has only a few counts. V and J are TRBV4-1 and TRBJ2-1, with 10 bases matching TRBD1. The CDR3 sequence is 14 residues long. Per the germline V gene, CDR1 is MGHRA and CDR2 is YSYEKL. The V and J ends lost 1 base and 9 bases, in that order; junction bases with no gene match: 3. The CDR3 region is CASSQVRDRGEQFF. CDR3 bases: TGCGCCAGCAGCCAAGTTCGGGACAGGGGTGAGCAGTTCTTC.

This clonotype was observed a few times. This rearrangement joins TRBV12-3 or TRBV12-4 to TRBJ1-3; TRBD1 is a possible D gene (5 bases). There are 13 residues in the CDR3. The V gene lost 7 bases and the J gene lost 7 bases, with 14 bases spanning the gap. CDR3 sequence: CASTPVGANTIYF. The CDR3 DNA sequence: TGTGCCAGCACTCCGGTCGGGGCGAACACCATATATTTT.

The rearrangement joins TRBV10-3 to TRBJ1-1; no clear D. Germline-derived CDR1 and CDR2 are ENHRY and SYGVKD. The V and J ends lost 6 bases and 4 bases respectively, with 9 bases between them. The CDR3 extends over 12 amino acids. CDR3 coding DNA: TGTGCCATCAGATCCGGGAGCACTGAAGCTTTCTTT. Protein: CAIRSGSTEAFF.

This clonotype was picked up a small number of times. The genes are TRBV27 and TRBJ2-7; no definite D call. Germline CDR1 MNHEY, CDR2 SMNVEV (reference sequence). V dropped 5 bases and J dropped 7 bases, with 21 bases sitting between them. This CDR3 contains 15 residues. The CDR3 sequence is CASSPRPAVVGEQYF. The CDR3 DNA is TGTGCCAGCAGTCCTCGGCCAGCAGTTGTCGGGGAGCAGTACTTC.

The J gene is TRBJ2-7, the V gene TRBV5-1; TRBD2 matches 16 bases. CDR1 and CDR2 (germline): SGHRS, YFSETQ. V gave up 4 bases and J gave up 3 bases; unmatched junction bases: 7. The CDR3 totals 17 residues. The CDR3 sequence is CASSRGTSGGANYEQYF. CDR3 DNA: TGCGCCAGCAGCCGTGGGACTAGCGGGGGGGCTAACTACGAGCAGTACTTC.

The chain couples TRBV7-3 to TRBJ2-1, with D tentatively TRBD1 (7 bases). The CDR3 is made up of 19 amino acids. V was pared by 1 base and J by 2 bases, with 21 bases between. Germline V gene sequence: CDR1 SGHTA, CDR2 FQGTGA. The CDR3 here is CASSLNAGGGKGAYNEQFF. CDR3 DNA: TGTGCCAGCAGCTTAAATGCAGGGGGAGGCAAAGGGGCCTACAATGAGCAGTTCTTC. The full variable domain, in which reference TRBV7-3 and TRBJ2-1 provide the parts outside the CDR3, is GAGVSQTPSNKVTEKGKYVELRCDPISGHTALYWYRQSLGQGPEFLIYFQGTGAADDSGLPNDRFFAVRPEGSVSTLKIQRTERGDSAVYLCASSLNAGGGKGAYNEQFFGPGTRLTVL.

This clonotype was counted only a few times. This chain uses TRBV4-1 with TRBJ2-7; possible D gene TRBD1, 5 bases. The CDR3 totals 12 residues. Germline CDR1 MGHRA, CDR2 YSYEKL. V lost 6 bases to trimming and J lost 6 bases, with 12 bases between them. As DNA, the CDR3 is TGCGCCAGCAGTACACAGGTGGGCGAGCAGTACTTC. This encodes CASSTQVGEQYF.

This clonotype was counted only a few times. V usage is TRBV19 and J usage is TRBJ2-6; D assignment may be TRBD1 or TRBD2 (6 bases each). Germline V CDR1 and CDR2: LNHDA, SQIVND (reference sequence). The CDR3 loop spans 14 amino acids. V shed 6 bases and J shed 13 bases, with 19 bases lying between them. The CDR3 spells CASRGGQPLGVLTF. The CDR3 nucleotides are TGTGCCAGTAGAGGGGGGCAGCCCCTCGGGGTCCTGACTTTC.

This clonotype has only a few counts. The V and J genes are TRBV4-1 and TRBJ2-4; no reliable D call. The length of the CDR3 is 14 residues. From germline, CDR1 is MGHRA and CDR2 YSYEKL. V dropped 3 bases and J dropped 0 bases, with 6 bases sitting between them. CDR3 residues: CASSHILAKNIQYF. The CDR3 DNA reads TGCGCCAGCAGCCACATACTAGCCAAAAACATTCAGTACTTC.

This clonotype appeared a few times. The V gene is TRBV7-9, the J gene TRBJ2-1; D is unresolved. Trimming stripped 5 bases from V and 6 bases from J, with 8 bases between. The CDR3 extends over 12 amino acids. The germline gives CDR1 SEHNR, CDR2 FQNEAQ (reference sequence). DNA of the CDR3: TGTGCCAGCAGCACCATTACCAATGAGCAGTTCTTC. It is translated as CASSTITNEQFF.

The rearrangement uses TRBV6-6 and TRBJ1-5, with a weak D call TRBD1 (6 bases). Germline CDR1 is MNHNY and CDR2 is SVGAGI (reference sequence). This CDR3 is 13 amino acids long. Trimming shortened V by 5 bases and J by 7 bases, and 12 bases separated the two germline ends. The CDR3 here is CASSRTGSQPQHF. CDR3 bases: TGTGCCAGCAGTAGAACAGGGAGCCAGCCCCAGCATTTT.

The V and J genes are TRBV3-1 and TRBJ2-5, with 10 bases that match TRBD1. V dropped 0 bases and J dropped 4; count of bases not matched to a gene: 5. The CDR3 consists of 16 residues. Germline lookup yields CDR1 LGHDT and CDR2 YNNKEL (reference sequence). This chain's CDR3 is CASSQDWDRGRETQYF. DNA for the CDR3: TGTGCCAGCAGCCAAGACTGGGACAGGGGTAGAGAGACCCAGTACTTC.

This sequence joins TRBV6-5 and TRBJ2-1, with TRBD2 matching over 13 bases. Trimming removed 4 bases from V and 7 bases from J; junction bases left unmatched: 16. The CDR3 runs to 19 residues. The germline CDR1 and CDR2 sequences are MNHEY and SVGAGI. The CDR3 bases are TGTGCCAGCAGTTCCCCGGGACGGACTAGCGGGGGCTACTTGAATGAGCAGTTCTTC. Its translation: CASSSPGRTSGGYLNEQFF.

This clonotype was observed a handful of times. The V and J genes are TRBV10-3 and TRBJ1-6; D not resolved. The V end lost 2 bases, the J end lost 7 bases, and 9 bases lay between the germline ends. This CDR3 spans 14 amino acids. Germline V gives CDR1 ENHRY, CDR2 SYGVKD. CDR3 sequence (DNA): TGTGCCATCAGTGAGGGCAGCCCAAATTCACCCCTCCACTTT. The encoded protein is CAISEGSPNSPLHF.

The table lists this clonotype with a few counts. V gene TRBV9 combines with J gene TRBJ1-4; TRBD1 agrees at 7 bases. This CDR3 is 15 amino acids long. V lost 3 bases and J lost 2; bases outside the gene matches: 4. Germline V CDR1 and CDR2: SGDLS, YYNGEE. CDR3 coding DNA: TGTGCCAGCAGCGCCGGGGACAGCACTAATGAAAAACTGTTTTTT. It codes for CASSAGDSTNEKLFF. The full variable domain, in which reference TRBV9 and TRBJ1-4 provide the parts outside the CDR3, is DSGVTQTPKHLITATGQRVTLRCSPRSGDLSVYWYQQSLDQGLQFLIQYYNGEERAKGNILERFSAQQFPDLHSELNLSSLELGDSALYFCASSAGDSTNEKLFFGSGTQLSVL.

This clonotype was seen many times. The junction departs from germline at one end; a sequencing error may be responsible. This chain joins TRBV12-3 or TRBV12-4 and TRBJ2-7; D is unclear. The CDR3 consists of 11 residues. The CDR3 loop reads CASSFSHEQYF. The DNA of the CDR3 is TGTGCCAGCAGTTTCTCCCACGAGCAGTACTTC.

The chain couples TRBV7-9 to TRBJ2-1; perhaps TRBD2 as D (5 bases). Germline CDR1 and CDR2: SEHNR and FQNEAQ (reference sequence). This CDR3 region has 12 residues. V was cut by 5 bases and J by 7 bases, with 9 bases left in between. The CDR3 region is CASSQGSNEQFF. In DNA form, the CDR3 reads TGTGCCAGCAGCCAAGGGAGTAATGAGCAGTTCTTC.

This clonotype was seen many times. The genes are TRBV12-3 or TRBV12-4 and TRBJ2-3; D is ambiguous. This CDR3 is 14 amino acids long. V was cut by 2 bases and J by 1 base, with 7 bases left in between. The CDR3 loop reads CASSLSGGTDTQYF. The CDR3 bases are TGTGCCAGCAGTTTATCTGGGGGCACAGATACGCAGTATTTT.

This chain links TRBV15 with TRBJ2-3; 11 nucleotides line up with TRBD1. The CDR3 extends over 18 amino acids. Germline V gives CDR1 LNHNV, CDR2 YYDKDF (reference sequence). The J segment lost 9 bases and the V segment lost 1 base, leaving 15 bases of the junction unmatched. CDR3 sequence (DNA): TGTGCCACCAGCAGAGGAGGCTCGGGACAGGGGGTCCAAGGCACGCAGTATTTT. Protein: CATSRGGSGQGVQGTQYF.

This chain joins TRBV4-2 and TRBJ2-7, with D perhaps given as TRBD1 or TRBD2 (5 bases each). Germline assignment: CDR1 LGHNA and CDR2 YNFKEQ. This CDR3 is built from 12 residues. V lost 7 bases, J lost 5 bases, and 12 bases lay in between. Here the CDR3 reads CASNFGGDEQYF. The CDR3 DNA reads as TGTGCCAGCAATTTTGGGGGAGACGAGCAGTACTTC.

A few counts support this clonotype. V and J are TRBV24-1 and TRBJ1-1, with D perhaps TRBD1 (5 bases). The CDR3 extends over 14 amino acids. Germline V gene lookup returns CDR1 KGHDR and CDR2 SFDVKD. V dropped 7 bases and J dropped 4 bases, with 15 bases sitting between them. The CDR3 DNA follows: TGTGCCACCAGAGATGGATCAGGGAGCACTGAAGCTTTCTTT. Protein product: CATRDGSGSTEAFF.